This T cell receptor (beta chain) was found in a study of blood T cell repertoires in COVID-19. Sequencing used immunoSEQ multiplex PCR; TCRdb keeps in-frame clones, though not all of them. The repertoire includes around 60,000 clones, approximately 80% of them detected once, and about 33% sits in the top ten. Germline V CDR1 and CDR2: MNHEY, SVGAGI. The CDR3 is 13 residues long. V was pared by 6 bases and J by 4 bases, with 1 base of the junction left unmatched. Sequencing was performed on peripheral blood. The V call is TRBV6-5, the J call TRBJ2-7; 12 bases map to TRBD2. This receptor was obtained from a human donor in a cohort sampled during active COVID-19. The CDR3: CASSGLAGYEQYF. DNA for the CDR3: TGTGCCAGCAGCGGACTAGCGGGATACGAGCAGTACTTC.